This T cell receptor beta chain is drawn from a study of OX40 agonist ivuxolimab in advanced cancers. In germline, CDR1 is SGHRS, CDR2 YFSETQ. The CDR3 loop spans 15 amino acids. V shed 4 bases and J 5 bases; nucleotides not matched to a gene: 8. Method: immunoSEQ multiplex PCR; TCRdb's copy keeps in-frame clones and lacks some. The table includes roughly 64,000 clones, approximately 85% detected once. This receptor was taken from an adult with an advanced solid tumor such as melanoma, head and neck, liver or kidney cancer. Sequences were derived from CD4+ or CD8+ T cells sorted from blood, sampled in a trial of the OX40 agonist ivuxolimab. The chain couples TRBV5-1 to TRBJ1-4; TRBD1 matches at 7 bases. CDR3 loop: CASSDAGTDNEKLFF. As DNA, the CDR3 is TGCGCCAGCAGCGATGCCGGGACAGACAATGAAAAACTGTTTTTT.